The rows below give T cell receptor beta chains drawn from one sample of a study of metastatic and nonmetastatic thyroid tumors. TCRdb re-called the PCR reads via MiXCR. Of over 25,000 clones in the sample, 15% to 20% were seen once. The sequencing input was blood. These receptors were collected from a female donor with papillary thyroid cancer or a benign thyroid nodule (not recorded which). Some clones in this sample may be carry-over from other donors' samples. The CDR3 runs from the conserved cysteine through the conserved F or W. The D gene is left open where the match is weak. Size values are once, few and many counts, or a class for expanded clones, and some rows have none.

v_call,j_call,d_call,clone_size,cdr3_nt,cdr3_aa
TRBV28,TRBJ1-1,NA,many,TGTGCCAGCAGCCCGACAGTTAACACTGAAGCTTTCTTT,CASSPTVNTEAFF
TRBV30,TRBJ2-5,NA,many,TGTGCCGGGGGGGGGCAGCTCCAAGAGACCCAGTACTTC,CAGGGQLQETQYF
TRBV12-3/TRBV12-4,TRBJ1-3,NA,many,TGTGCCAGCAGTCCCAATCTCTCTTCAGGCGCTGGAAACACCATATATTTT,CASSPNLSSGAGNTIYF
TRBV27,TRBJ2-7,TRBD2,NA,TGTGCCAGCAGTTTGGTCGGGGGGAGAGGCTACGAGCAGTACTTC,CASSLVGGRGYEQYF
TRBV11-1,TRBJ1-6,NA,many,TGTGCCAGCAGAGCCGGGACGGGAGGAGAGGTCTATAATTCACCCCTCCACTTT,CASRAGTGGEVYNSPLHF
TRBV30,TRBJ2-2,NA,many,TGTGCCTGGAGCCGCGGGCCCGGGGAGCTGTTTTTT,CAWSRGPGELFF
TRBV20-1,TRBJ1-1,TRBD1,NA,TGCAGGGTACAGGGGGTTATGAACACTGAATCTTTCTTT,CRVQGVMNTESFF
TRBV6-2/TRBV6-3,TRBJ1-5,NA,medium-sized,TGTGCCAGCAGTGATGACAGGCCTAGCAATCAGCCCCAGCATTTT,CASSDDRPSNQPQHF
TRBV18,TRBJ1-4,NA,NA,TGTTCCAGCTCACCGCAAGACAGGCAACTTAATGAAAAACTGTTTTTT,CSSSPQDRQLNEKLFF
TRBV6-1,TRBJ2-2,NA,NA,TGTGCCAGCAGTGCCGTACGTGGCACTAACACCGGGGAGCTGTTTTTT,CASSAVRGTNTGELFF
TRBV9,TRBJ1-2,TRBD1,many,TGTGCCAGCAGCGTAGAGGACAGGGGGATATTGACTGGCTACACCTTC,CASSVEDRGILTGYTF
TRBV2,TRBJ2-7,NA,many,TGTGCCAGCAGCCCAGGCCCCTACGAGCAGTACTTC,CASSPGPYEQYF
TRBV11-2,TRBJ2-2,NA,NA,TGTGCCAGCAGCTTCGGGGGGCGAATCGGGGAGCTGTTTTTT,CASSFGGRIGELFF
TRBV2,TRBJ2-7,NA,NA,TGTGCCAGCAGGGGGGGTCACGGGACAGCGACCTGCGAGCAGTACTTC,CASRGGHGTATCEQYF
TRBV6-1,TRBJ2-7,NA,NA,TGTGCCAGCAGTCATTCTTTCGTGAGCTCCTACGAGCAGTACTTC,CASSHSFVSSYEQYF
TRBV5-1,TRBJ2-1,TRBD2,many,TGCGCCAGCAGCTCAGACTTAGCGGGGGACAATGAGCAGTTCTTC,CASSSDLAGDNEQFF
TRBV9,TRBJ2-5,TRBD1,NA,TGTACCAGCAGCGCCGACGGAAAGGGGGCACAGTACTTC,CTSSADGKGAQYF
TRBV4-1,TRBJ1-4,TRBD1,many,TGCGCCAGCAGCCACCGTAGACAGGGGGGCGAGGTGGATAGACTGTTTTTT,CASSHRRQGGEVDRLFF
TRBV9,TRBJ2-7,NA,many,TGTGCCAGCAGCGTAGGAGGGGACTCAAGCTCCTACGAGCAGTACTTC,CASSVGGDSSSYEQYF
TRBV20-1,TRBJ2-6,NA,few,TGCAGTTCTAACTCTGGGTCCAACGTCCTGACTTTC,CSSNSGSNVLTF
TRBV25-1,TRBJ1-1,NA,medium-sized,TGTGCCAGCAGTGAATATGGGGAGAACACTGAAGCTTTCTTT,CASSEYGENTEAFF
TRBV29-1,TRBJ2-7,NA,many,TGCAGCGCTCTGGTCGACTCCCTCTACGAGCAGTACTTC,CSALVDSLYEQYF
TRBV18,TRBJ1-2,TRBD1,NA,TGTGCCAGCTCAGCCGAGACAGGGCATGGCTACACCTTC,CASSAETGHGYTF
TRBV30,TRBJ1-2,NA,many,TGTGCCTGGAGTCAAAGTTGGAGGGGCTACACCTTC,CAWSQSWRGYTF
TRBV2,TRBJ1-5,NA,NA,TGTGCCAGCAGTGACAGGGATGTGGGTCAGCCCCAGCATTTT,CASSDRDVGQPQHF
TRBV9,TRBJ2-7,TRBD2,many,TGTGCCAGCAGCGTAGGCCCCGGGGGGGGGGCGAGCTCCTACGAGCAGTACTTC,CASSVGPGGGASSYEQYF
TRBV19,TRBJ2-1,TRBD2,many,TGTGCCAGTAGTCGTAGGGAGGGGTTGAGCGATGAGCAGTTCTTC,CASSRREGLSDEQFF
TRBV6-1,TRBJ2-7,NA,medium-sized,TGTGCCAGCAGCCTCGGACAAGGGAGCTCCTACGAGCAGTACTTC,CASSLGQGSSYEQYF
TRBV20-1,TRBJ1-1,TRBD1,few,TGCAGTGCTACACAGGGGACCACTGAAGCTTTCTTT,CSATQGTTEAFF
TRBV6-2/TRBV6-3,TRBJ2-5,TRBD2,many,TGTGCCAGCATCGTAGGAGGCTTAGCGGGGGTACCCCGGGAGACCCAGTACTTC,CASIVGGLAGVPRETQYF
TRBV6-5,TRBJ2-6,NA,few,TGTGCCAGCAGTTGGGATAGGACCCTGAGGTCTGGGGCCAACGTCCTGACTTTC,CASSWDRTLRSGANVLTF
TRBV27,TRBJ1-1,NA,many,TGTGCCAGCGGGATCCAGGGGATGAACACTGAAGCTTTCTTT,CASGIQGMNTEAFF
TRBV5-1,TRBJ1-3,NA,NA,TGCGCCAGCAGCTTGGCCGGCAGTTCGGGAAACGCCATATATTTT,CASSLAGSSGNAIYF
TRBV3-1,TRBJ1-3,NA,many,TGTGTCAGCAGCCAAAACCCGTCTGGAAACACCATATATTTT,CVSSQNPSGNTIYF
TRBV2,TRBJ2-7,NA,once,TGTGCCAGCAGTGAAGAAAAGGCTAGCATCGGTTTCTCCTACGAGCAGTACTTC,CASSEEKASIGFSYEQYF
TRBV30,TRBJ1-1,NA,many,TGTGCCTGTCGAGGACAGTTAACGTATGACACTGAAGCTTTCTTT,CACRGQLTYDTEAFF
TRBV20-1,TRBJ2-5,TRBD1,once,TGCAGTGCTTCCGGACAGGGGGCGCGGGAGACCCAGTACTTC,CSASGQGARETQYF
TRBV12-3/TRBV12-4,TRBJ1-2,TRBD1,many,TGTGCCAGCAGTTCCGGAGACAGGGGTGGCTATGGCTACACCTTC,CASSSGDRGGYGYTF
TRBV9,TRBJ2-1,TRBD2,many,TGTGCCAGCAGCGTTAGCGGGAGCGAAAATGAGCAGTTCTTC,CASSVSGSENEQFF
TRBV3-1,TRBJ1-2,NA,NA,TGTGCCAGCAGCCTAGTTGACCCGGCCGTATATGGCTACACCTTC,CASSLVDPAVYGYTF
TRBV6-4,TRBJ2-1,TRBD2,many,TGTGCCAGCAGTGAAACAGCGGGAGGGCCGAATGAGCAGTTCTTC,CASSETAGGPNEQFF
TRBV6-4,TRBJ2-1,TRBD2,few,TGTGCCAGCAGTTTAGCGGGAGGTTTTTTGAATGAGCAGTTCTTC,CASSLAGGFLNEQFF
TRBV7-9,TRBJ2-7,TRBD2,many,TGTGCCAGCTCTACGGGGGGGTACGAGCAGTACTTC,CASSTGGYEQYF
TRBV5-6,TRBJ2-5,NA,once,TGTGCCAGCAGTTTAGTCTTTGTAGGAGTGGAGACCCAGTACTTC,CASSLVFVGVETQYF
TRBV6-1,TRBJ2-7,TRBD1,medium-sized,TGTGCCAGCAGCGGGTTATCGGGACAGGGGGCAGACGAGCAGTACTTC,CASSGLSGQGADEQYF
TRBV28,TRBJ1-2,NA,many,TGTGCCAGCAGCCCCCTTGTCGGCGAGCGGGACTACACCTTC,CASSPLVGERDYTF
TRBV7-2,TRBJ1-5,NA,NA,TGTGCCAGCAGCCTTCGACGATCACAGGATCAGCCCCAGCATTTT,CASSLRRSQDQPQHF
TRBV6-1,TRBJ1-2,NA,NA,TGTGCCAGCAGTGACGGTTACTATGTCTACACTTTC,CASSDGYYVYTF
TRBV5-1,TRBJ2-1,TRBD1,many,TGCGCCAGCAGTGATAGGACAGGGTGGAATGAGCAGTTCTTC,CASSDRTGWNEQFF
TRBV28,TRBJ1-5,TRBD1,medium-sized,TGTGCCAGCAGTTCTGACAGGGTGGGAGATCAGCCCCAGCATTTT,CASSSDRVGDQPQHF
TRBV5-4,TRBJ1-1,NA,many,TGTGCCAGCAGCGCGGCTACAGGGAAGACTGAAGCTTTCTTT,CASSAATGKTEAFF
TRBV15,TRBJ1-2,TRBD1,many,TGTGCCACCACCCTCTGGGGACAGGGGGAAAGCTATGGCTACACCTTC,CATTLWGQGESYGYTF
TRBV4-2,TRBJ2-5,NA,many,TGTGCCAGCAGCCAAGATGCAGGGGGGAGGGCGGAGACCCAGTACTTC,CASSQDAGGRAETQYF
TRBV4-2,TRBJ2-7,NA,many,TGTGCCAGCAGCCAATACGGAGAGGCCTACGAGCAGTACTTC,CASSQYGEAYEQYF
TRBV20-1,TRBJ2-3,NA,many,TGCAGTGCTTGGGCTACAACGACCGTTATCGACACAGATACGCAGTATTTT,CSAWATTTVIDTDTQYF
TRBV5-6,TRBJ2-2,TRBD1,many,TGTGCCAGCAGCCCCTCCGGGGACAGGGAAGCCGGGGAGCTGTTTTTT,CASSPSGDREAGELFF
TRBV6-1,TRBJ1-1,NA,many,TGTGCCAGCAGTGAAAAGTGGGAGAACACTGAAGCTTTCTTT,CASSEKWENTEAFF